This record looks at one TCR beta chain sequence and its context. These data originate in a study of control samples from healthy donors and cancer patients. This CDR3 is 12 amino acids long. Trimming stripped 9 bases from V and 0 bases from J, with 6 bases between. The germline gives CDR1 MNHNY, CDR2 SVGAGI (reference sequence). Sequencing used immunoSEQ multiplex PCR; TCRdb keeps in-frame clones, though not all of them. The table has roughly 74,000 clones, just under 95% seen once; the top ten hold 4.8%. The chain combines TRBV6-6 with TRBJ2-1; no definite D call. The sequence was obtained from a woman younger than 30 in good health. Sequenced sample: blood. DNA of the CDR3: TGTGCCAGTCACGCCTCCTACAATGAGCAGTTCTTC. Amino acids: CASHASYNEQFF.